This T cell receptor (beta chain) emerged from a study of early T cells in non-severe SARS-CoV-2 infection. Study-wide context: From unsorted whole blood, bulk RNA was sequenced, and the chains remained unpaired.

Individual cDNA molecules each received unique molecular identifiers attached to them. TCRdb reprocessed the 5' RACE reads via MiXCR and lists one record per CDR3 protein. Among more than 65,000 distinct CDR3 sequences listed, roughly 4.6% were seen once. For this clonotype: Its antigen remains unidentified.

Findings of the study overall: Missing private and CD4 specificities, VDJdb matching favored anti-spike CD8 responses.

Germline loops: CDR1 SGHNT, CDR2 YYREEE (reference sequence). The CDR3 has 14 residues. Trimming removed 3 bases at V and 4 bases at J, with 8 bases between. Sample: whole blood, taken at baseline. The sequence was obtained from an adult who was a healthcare worker with PCR-confirmed SARS-CoV-2 infection or an uninfected control (not recorded which). The donor label of this sample is uncertain. The chain joins TRBV5-4 to TRBJ2-6; no reliable D call. The CDR3 DNA is TGTGCCAGCAGCTATAAATGGGGGGCCAACGTCCTGACTTTC. Its protein is CASSYKWGANVLTF.